These 13 T cell receptor beta chains were sequenced from one sample in a study of cytomegalovirus exposure and HLA in healthy donors. Here immunoSEQ multiplex PCR was the method, and the copy in TCRdb shows in-frame clones only, minus some. The sample shows more than 120,000 clones, around 90% of them seen only once. The sequencing sample was made of PBMCs. The source of these receptors is a man aged 18 to 30 in good health and CMV-seropositive.

The chain recombines TRBV5-1 with TRBJ1-1, with 7 bases identical to TRBD1. This CDR3 is 13 amino acids long. Unmatched junction bases numbered 5, after V lost 4 bases and J lost 5 bases. CDR1 and CDR2 from the germline V gene are SGHRS and YFSETQ. The CDR3 spells CASSPGGSTEAFF. In nucleotides, the CDR3 is TGCGCCAGCAGCCCAGGGGGAAGTACTGAAGCTTTCTTT.

The chain has TRBV30 and TRBJ2-3; 11 nucleotides line up with TRBD2. The V gene end was trimmed by 6 bases and the J gene end by 3 bases; junction bases not matched to a gene: 2. Germline V gene sequence: CDR1 GTSNPN, CDR2 SVGIG (reference sequence). The CDR3 is 13 residues long. For the CDR3, the DNA is TGTGCCTGTTTAGCGGGGGGGACAGATACGCAGTATTTT. It specifies CACLAGGTDTQYF.

Only a few counts were recorded for this clone. This chain connects TRBV4-1 to TRBJ2-1; 9 bases agree with TRBD2. Germline assignment: CDR1 MGHRA and CDR2 YSYEKL. This CDR3 contains 17 residues. The V and J ends lost 1 base and 6 bases, in that order; junction bases with no gene match: 10. The CDR3 reads CASSQVDLGLASNEQFF. The CDR3 nucleotides read TGCGCCAGCAGCCAAGTAGATTTAGGACTAGCGAGCAATGAGCAGTTCTTC.

This chain connects TRBV7-9 to TRBJ2-7; D is unclear. V gave up 1 base and J gave up 2 bases, with 15 bases separating them. Per the germline V gene, CDR1 is SEHNR and CDR2 is FQNEAQ (reference sequence). The CDR3 extends over 16 amino acids. In nucleotides, the CDR3 is TGTGCCAGCAGCTTAGTCTCTTTTAGTTCTGCCTACGAGCAGTACTTC. Its translation is CASSLVSFSSAYEQYF.

This sequence joins TRBV18 and TRBJ2-1; the match to TRBD1 covers 10 bases. CDR3 size: 15 residues. The germline gives CDR1 KGHSH, CDR2 LQKENI. J was trimmed by 8 bases and V by 6 bases; bases with no gene match: 10. As DNA, the CDR3 is TGTGCCAGCTCTCCGGGACAGGGGTATACCGATGAGCAGTTCTTC. Its translation: CASSPGQGYTDEQFF. Based on the CDR3 plus reference TRBV18 and TRBJ2-1, the full variable domain is NAGVMQNPRHLVRRRGQEARLRCSPMKGHSHVYWYRQLPEEGLKFMVYLQKENIIDESGMPKERFSAEFPKEGPSILRIQQVVRGDSAAYFCASSPGQGYTDEQFFGPGTRLTVL.

The chain combines TRBV14 with TRBJ2-6; TRBD1 matches 9 bases. Germline assignment: CDR1 SGHDN and CDR2 FVKESK. V shed 4 bases and J 0 bases; nucleotides not matched to a gene: 7. The CDR3 contains 18 residues. CDR3 in amino acids: CASSRIRDRASGANVLTF. CDR3 nucleotide sequence: TGTGCCAGCAGCCGAATCCGGGACAGGGCCTCTGGGGCCAACGTCCTGACTTTC.

This chain links TRBV28 with TRBJ2-1, with 9 nucleotides matching TRBD2. Germline CDR1 reads MDHEN; CDR2 reads SYDVKM. This CDR3 has 15 residues. V was pared by 0 bases and J by 14 bases, with 11 bases of the junction left unmatched. CDR3 amino acids: CASSLWPPGGGGEFF. The CDR3 DNA reads as TGTGCCAGCAGTTTATGGCCCCCCGGGGGCGGGGGGGAGTTCTTC.

This clone was observed a single time. The V gene is TRBV7-9, the J gene TRBJ1-2, with 7 bases fitting TRBD1. Germline assignment: CDR1 SEHNR and CDR2 FQNEAQ (reference sequence). V lost 5 bases to trimming and J lost 7 bases; unmatched junction nucleotides: 7. The CDR3 is made up of 13 amino acids. The CDR3 loop is CASSLGQVLGYTF. CDR3 coding DNA: TGTGCCAGCAGCCTAGGACAGGTTCTTGGCTACACCTTC.

The V and J genes are TRBV29-1 and TRBJ2-3; D ambiguous. The germline gives CDR1 SQVTM, CDR2 ANQGSEA. V lost 7 bases and J 1 base, leaving 9 bases between the germline ends. The CDR3 sequence is 12 residues long. The CDR3 region is CSATPGTDTQYF. The CDR3 DNA reads TGCAGCGCGACTCCCGGCACAGATACGCAGTATTTT.

The chain couples TRBV27 to TRBJ2-1; 8 bases are a match to TRBD2. Trimming cost V 5 bases and J 0 bases; bases outside gene matches: 6. Germline CDR1 reads MNHEY; CDR2 reads SMNVEV (reference sequence). CDR3 length: 16 residues. The CDR3 loop reads CASSALAGFSYNEQFF. The CDR3 DNA reads TGTGCCAGCAGTGCCCTAGCGGGTTTCTCCTACAATGAGCAGTTCTTC.

The V call is TRBV11-2, the J call TRBJ2-1, with TRBD2 as a possible D gene (6 bases). Trimming cost V 3 bases and J 4 bases, with 10 bases left between them. The CDR3 is 14 amino acids. In germline, CDR1 is SGHAT, CDR2 FQNNGV. CDR3 bases: TGTGCCAGCAGCTTGCGGGGTGAGTACAATGAGCAGTTCTTC. It encodes CASSLRGEYNEQFF.

V gene TRBV27 combines with J gene TRBJ1-2; no reliable D call. Germline V gives CDR1 MNHEY, CDR2 SMNVEV (reference sequence). There are 13 residues in the CDR3. Trimming removed 0 bases from V and 8 bases from J, with 10 bases in between. CDR3 amino acids: CASSLSVAGGYTF. The CDR3 bases are TGTGCCAGCAGTTTATCGGTCGCGGGCGGCTACACCTTC.

The chain combines TRBV4-1 with TRBJ2-1; TRBD2 matches at 8 bases. Germline CDR1 MGHRA, CDR2 YSYEKL. CDR3 length: 15 residues. V lost 1 base and J lost 6; bases outside the gene matches: 5. The CDR3 spells CASSQGSGIPNEQFF. In DNA form, the CDR3 reads TGCGCCAGCAGCCAAGGTAGCGGGATCCCCAATGAGCAGTTCTTC.